The 32 T cell receptor beta chains below come from one sample, sequenced in a study of sequential checkpoint blockade in melanoma. Treatment described: randomized to nivolumab then ipilimumab (arm A) or the reverse (arm B). Measured with immunoSEQ multiplex PCR; TCRdb has only the in-frame clones, and not every one. The sample records about 13,000 clones, roughly 86% being singletons. Sequencing used CD8+ T cells sorted from blood (inferred from file names), obtained from a patient given nivolumab and ipilimumab in sequence. The receptors shown here come from a human donor with melanoma.

This clone was picked up a small number of times. The chain uses TRBV27 and TRBJ1-1; 8 bases are shared with TRBD1. Losses at the gene ends were 7 bases for V and 5 bases for J; bases not matched to a gene: 6. Germline V gene data show CDR1 as MNHEY and CDR2 as SMNVEV (reference sequence). This CDR3 spans 13 amino acids. The CDR3 bases are TGTGCCAGCAAGGACAGGGCTAGGACTGAAGCTTTCTTT. It yields the protein CASKDRARTEAFF.

V usage is TRBV19 and J usage is TRBJ1-1, with unresolved D. The CDR3 consists of 19 residues. Germline V CDR1 and CDR2: LNHDA, SQIVND (reference sequence). The V end was cut by 5 bases, the J end by 0 bases, with 25 bases between. In nucleotides, the CDR3 is TGTGCCAGTAGTGGTACCTACGACCACCTGGGCAATTTGAACACTGAAGCTTTCTTT. It specifies CASSGTYDHLGNLNTEAFF.

The J gene is TRBJ2-5, the V gene TRBV5-1, with 8 positions matching TRBD2. Losses at the gene ends were 4 bases for V and 5 bases for J; bases not matched to a gene: 16. The CDR3 extends over 17 amino acids. CDR1 SGHRS and CDR2 YFSETQ come from the germline V gene. In DNA form, the CDR3 reads TGCGCCAGCAGCGGGGCCGTGGAAGGCGGGAGGAAGGAGACCCAGTACTTC. Residues: CASSGAVEGGRKETQYF.

The rearrangement links TRBV13 to TRBJ2-3, with 12 bases fitting TRBD2. Germline lookup yields CDR1 PRHDT and CDR2 FYEKMQ (reference sequence). J was trimmed by 3 bases and V by 0 bases; bases with no gene match: 4. The CDR3 is 17 residues long. The CDR3 DNA sequence: TGTGCCAGCAGCTTAGGCCACGGACTAGCGGGGACAGATACGCAGTATTTT. Protein sequence: CASSLGHGLAGTDTQYF.

V and J are TRBV27 and TRBJ2-7; D perhaps matches TRBD2 (6 bases). The V end was cut by 5 bases, the J end by 5 bases, with 19 bases between. The germline CDR1 and CDR2 sequences are MNHEY and SMNVEV (reference sequence). CDR3 size: 15 residues. CDR3 nucleotides: TGTGCCAGCAGTCCCTCCGACTGGGAGGTTAACGAGCAGTACTTC. It translates to CASSPSDWEVNEQYF.

This clone was seen just once. The V and J genes are TRBV7-9 and TRBJ1-2; D unclear. Per the germline V gene, CDR1 is SEHNR and CDR2 is FQNEAQ (reference sequence). The CDR3 consists of 14 residues. V was pared by 4 bases and J by 8 bases, with 17 bases between. CDR3 amino acids: CASSSRIMAKGYTF. The CDR3 DNA reads as TGTGCCAGCAGCTCGAGGATCATGGCGAAGGGCTACACCTTC.

Here the CDR3 DNA reads TGTGCCAGCACTACAGGGCCCTACTCTGGAAACACCATATATTTT. Protein sequence: CASTTGPYSGNTIYF. The V and J genes are TRBV6-4 and TRBJ1-3; D perhaps matches TRBD1 (6 bases). Germline V gene data show CDR1 as MRHNA and CDR2 as SNTAGT. V shed 7 bases and J shed 0 bases, with 13 bases lying between them. There are 15 residues in the CDR3.

A few counts support this clone. The V gene is TRBV7-9, the J gene TRBJ2-1, with 8 nucleotides matching TRBD2. The V gene's germline CDR1 is SEHNR and CDR2 FQNEAQ (reference sequence). CDR3 length: 14 amino acids. Trimming removed 3 bases from V and 7 bases from J; junction bases left unmatched: 5. CDR3 coding DNA: TGTGCCAGCAGCTTGGGCGGGGGGCCGAATGAGCAGTTCTTC. Translation gives CASSLGGGPNEQFF.

The chain carries TRBV7-3 and TRBJ2-7, with TRBD2 as a possible D gene (5 bases). Trimming cost V 4 bases and J 0 bases, with 13 bases left between them. There are 15 residues in the CDR3. CDR1 SGHTA and CDR2 FQGTGA come from the germline V gene. The CDR3 here is CASSSVAGASYEQYF. The CDR3 DNA reads as TGTGCCAGCAGCTCCGTGGCGGGTGCCTCCTACGAGCAGTACTTC.

This chain connects TRBV5-6 to TRBJ2-1; D gene uncertain. The germline CDR1 and CDR2 sequences are SGHDT and YYEEEE. V was trimmed by 2 bases and J by 4 bases, leaving 7 bases between them. The length of the CDR3 is 13 residues. CDR3: CASSFGLYNEQFF. The CDR3 nucleotides are TGTGCCAGCAGCTTTGGGCTATACAATGAGCAGTTCTTC.

In this sample, this clone turned up once. This sequence joins TRBV28 and TRBJ2-5; TRBD2 aligns across 9 bases. With the DNA end fitting TRBJ2-7 better, the J assignment may be wrong. This CDR3 is built from 14 residues. Per the germline V gene, CDR1 is MDHEN and CDR2 is SYDVKM. The CDR3 nucleotides read TGTGCCAGCAGCTCCTTAGCGGGAGAGGGCGAGCAGTACTTC. Amino acids: CASSSLAGEGEQYF.

The genes are TRBV4-1 and TRBJ2-5; 7 bases line up with TRBD1. Matching the DNA end better, TRBJ2-7 makes the J call doubtful. Germline V gene lookup returns CDR1 MGHRA and CDR2 YSYEKL. The CDR3 is 15 amino acids. The CDR3 DNA is TGCGCCAGCAGCCAGGGACAGCTAAGCTCCTACGAGCAGTACTTC. Translation gives CASSQGQLSSYEQYF.

J is TRBJ1-1 and V is TRBV25-1, with 9 bases that match TRBD1. Looked up from germline, CDR1 is MGHDK and CDR2 is SYGVNS. The ends lost 3 bases at V and 11 bases at J; junction bases unmatched: 16. This CDR3 is built from 16 residues. CDR3: CASSDPKSRDRDGAFF. The CDR3 DNA reads TGTGCCAGCAGTGACCCAAAGTCCCGGGACAGGGACGGGGCTTTCTTT.

The gene calls are TRBV9 and TRBJ2-5, with D possibly being TRBD2 (5 bases). This CDR3 is 15 amino acids long. CDR1 SGDLS and CDR2 YYNGEE come from the germline V gene. The V end was cut by 0 bases, the J end by 1 base, with 10 bases between. In DNA form, the CDR3 reads TGTGCCAGCAGCGTAGTCGGGGATGGCCAAGAGACCCAGTACTTC. It codes for CASSVVGDGQETQYF.

In regard to this clone: Other DNA sequences in this specimen translate into the identical CDR3. This chain links TRBV9 with TRBJ2-5; 9 nucleotides line up with TRBD2. The CDR3 runs 15 residues. V gave up 5 bases and J gave up 2 bases; unmatched junction bases: 7. The germline CDR1 and CDR2 sequences are SGDLS and YYNGEE. CDR3 sequence reads: CASSGSGRPQETQYF. CDR3 nucleotide sequence: TGTGCCAGCAGTGGTAGCGGGAGACCGCAAGAGACCCAGTACTTC.

This clone turned up a few times. V is TRBV5-6 and J is TRBJ2-7; D might be TRBD2 (5 bases). The V gene's germline CDR1 is SGHDT and CDR2 YYEEEE. This CDR3 spans 15 amino acids. Trimming took 0 bases from V and 0 from J, leaving 10 bases between them. As DNA, the CDR3 is TGTGCCAGCAGCTTGGGTGCGGGCCCCTCCTACGAGCAGTACTTC. This codes for CASSLGAGPSYEQYF.

The V and J genes are TRBV25-1 and TRBJ2-5, with 7 bases lining up with TRBD1. Per the germline V gene, CDR1 is MGHDK and CDR2 is SYGVNS. Trimming cost V 4 bases and J 2 bases; bases outside gene matches: 16. The CDR3 runs to 18 residues. This CDR3 reads CASSGSPWGRGFQETQYF. CDR3 sequence (DNA): TGTGCCAGCAGTGGATCCCCCTGGGGCAGGGGGTTTCAAGAGACCCAGTACTTC.

V gene TRBV25-1 combines with J gene TRBJ2-5; D is perhaps TRBD2 (6 bases). The CDR3 extends over 17 amino acids. V dropped 3 bases and J dropped 4 bases, with 21 bases sitting between them. Germline assignment: CDR1 MGHDK and CDR2 SYGVNS. CDR3 sequence: CASSEFWSDRGVETQYF. As DNA, the CDR3 is TGTGCCAGCAGTGAGTTCTGGTCGGACCGCGGGGTAGAGACCCAGTACTTC.

This clone was observed a single time. The chain joins TRBV27 to TRBJ2-2, with TRBD2 as a possible D gene (6 bases). The V and J ends lost 6 bases and 3 bases respectively, with 14 bases between them. Germline values: CDR1 MNHEY, CDR2 SMNVEV (reference sequence). The length of the CDR3 is 15 residues. The CDR3 nucleotides read TGTGCCAGCAGCGCCGGGGGACTCTACACCGGGGAGCTGTTTTTT. Amino acid sequence: CASSAGGLYTGELFF.

The chain carries TRBV4-2 and TRBJ1-4; no definite D call. The V gene's germline CDR1 is LGHNA and CDR2 YNFKEQ. The CDR3 runs to 17 residues. Trimming left V 0 bases short and J 4 bases short, with 15 bases between. The CDR3, as DNA: TGTGCCAGCAGCCAAGACAGGTTTCCCCGCGATAATGAAAAACTGTTTTTT. It encodes CASSQDRFPRDNEKLFF.

This chain uses TRBV9 with TRBJ2-7; 14 nucleotides line up with TRBD2. The CDR3 length is 15 residues. The V segment lost 3 bases and the J segment 4 bases; nucleotides outside the gene matches: 3. CDR1 SGDLS and CDR2 YYNGEE come from the germline V gene. CDR3 residues: CASSAGLAGVYEQYF. For the CDR3, the DNA is TGTGCCAGCAGCGCGGGACTAGCGGGGGTGTACGAGCAGTACTTC.

The chain links TRBV27 to TRBJ2-7; the D gene is possibly TRBD2 (6 bases). The CDR3 spans 14 residues. V lost 5 bases, J lost 2 bases, and 13 bases lay in between. The V gene's germline CDR1 is MNHEY and CDR2 SMNVEV (reference sequence). The CDR3 loop is CASSASAMAYEQYF. The CDR3 DNA reads as TGTGCCAGCAGTGCTAGCGCGATGGCCTACGAGCAGTACTTC.

The chain combines TRBV7-9 with TRBJ2-7; no clear D. Germline-derived CDR1 and CDR2 are SEHNR and FQNEAQ (reference sequence). Trimming removed 1 base at V and 0 bases at J, with 7 bases between. The CDR3 consists of 14 residues. The CDR3 loop reads CASSLGRSSYEQYF. CDR3 sequence (DNA): TGTGCCAGCAGCTTAGGAAGGAGCTCCTACGAGCAGTACTTC.

This clone was recorded a few times. V gene TRBV4-1 combines with J gene TRBJ2-1; tentative D call: TRBD1 (6 bases). Trimming pared 4 bases from V and 0 bases from J, leaving 16 bases between. The CDR3 consists of 17 residues. Germline assignment: CDR1 MGHRA and CDR2 YSYEKL. Here the CDR3 reads CASSLAGTTSSYNEQFF. For the CDR3, the DNA is TGCGCCAGCAGCCTAGCCGGGACAACGAGCTCCTACAATGAGCAGTTCTTC.

The V and J genes are TRBV27 and TRBJ1-2; TRBD1 matches 8 bases. The CDR3 is made up of 15 amino acids. V shed 4 bases and J 8 bases; nucleotides not matched to a gene: 12. The germline CDR1 and CDR2 sequences are MNHEY and SMNVEV (reference sequence). CDR3 DNA: TGTGCCAGCAGTTCTACAGGGGGATTCGTCTGGGGCTACACCTTC. Residues: CASSSTGGFVWGYTF.

The rearrangement uses TRBV4-3 and TRBJ2-5; TRBD2 matches 8 bases. The J call may be faulty, since TRBJ2-7 better matches the DNA end. Germline V gives CDR1 LGHNA, CDR2 YSLEER. The CDR3 has 15 amino acids. In nucleotides, the CDR3 is TGCGCCAGCAGCCAAGTTAGCGGGACCTTATACGAGCAGTACTTC. Translating gives CASSQVSGTLYEQYF.

This chain connects TRBV5-4 to TRBJ2-7; tentatively, D is TRBD1 (6 bases). The CDR3 runs to 13 residues. The germline CDR1 and CDR2 sequences are SGHNT and YYREEE (reference sequence). V lost 4 bases, J lost 2 bases, and 10 bases lay in between. The CDR3 nucleotides are TGTGCCAGCAGCGACGGACAGACCTACGAGCAGTACTTC. Translated: CASSDGQTYEQYF.

The chain links TRBV28 to TRBJ2-5; TRBD2 matches at 13 bases. CDR3 length: 18 residues. Germline CDR1 MDHEN, CDR2 SYDVKM. V was clipped by 5 bases and J by 2 bases; unmatched bases: 11. The CDR3 loop is CASSITSGRAGWQETQYF. CDR3 DNA: TGTGCCAGCAGTATCACTAGCGGGAGGGCCGGGTGGCAAGAGACCCAGTACTTC.

V is TRBV9 and J is TRBJ2-6, with 7 bases identical to TRBD2. With V trimmed by 7 bases and J by 2 bases, 24 bases remained unmatched. CDR3 length: 21 amino acids. Germline CDR1 is SGDLS and CDR2 is YYNGEE. CDR3 DNA: TGTGCCAGCCGGGGGGTAGGAGGGGCGTTGAGTTCTGACGCTGGGGCCAACGTCCTGACTTTC. This codes for CASRGVGGALSSDAGANVLTF.

This sequence joins TRBV7-9 and TRBJ2-7; D remains ambiguous. Germline CDR1 reads SEHNR; CDR2 reads FQNEAQ (reference sequence). The V and J ends lost 3 bases and 2 bases respectively, with 5 bases between them. This CDR3 has 12 amino acids. CDR3: CASSLRTYEQYF. For the CDR3, the DNA is TGTGCCAGCAGCTTGCGGACCTACGAGCAGTACTTC.

V is TRBV4-3 and J is TRBJ2-7; 11 bases align to TRBD1. The V and J ends lost 3 bases and 2 bases, in that order; junction bases with no gene match: 9. This CDR3 comprises 17 residues. The V gene's germline CDR1 is LGHNA and CDR2 YSLEER. The CDR3 bases are TGCGCCAGCAGCCAGCACGCGGTGGGACAGGGGGCCTACGAGCAGTACTTC. Protein product: CASSQHAVGQGAYEQYF.

V is TRBV7-3 and J is TRBJ2-5; TRBD1 is a possible D gene (6 bases). From germline, CDR1 is SGHTA and CDR2 FQGTGA. CDR3 length: 16 residues. V was pared by 0 bases and J by 7 bases, with 18 bases between. CDR3 coding DNA: TGTGCCAGCAGCTTAACGAAGGGACAAACTCGGGGGACCCAGTACTTC. It encodes CASSLTKGQTRGTQYF.